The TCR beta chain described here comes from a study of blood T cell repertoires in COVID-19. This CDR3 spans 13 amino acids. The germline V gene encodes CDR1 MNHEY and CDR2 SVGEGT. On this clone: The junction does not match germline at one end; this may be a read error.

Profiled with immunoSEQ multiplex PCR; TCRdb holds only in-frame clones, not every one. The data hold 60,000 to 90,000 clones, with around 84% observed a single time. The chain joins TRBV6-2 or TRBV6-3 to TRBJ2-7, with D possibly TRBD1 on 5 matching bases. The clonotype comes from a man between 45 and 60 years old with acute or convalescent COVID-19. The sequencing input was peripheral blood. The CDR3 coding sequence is TGTGCCAGCAGCTACTTGGACACCTACGAGCAGTACTTC. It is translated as CASSYLDTYEQYF.